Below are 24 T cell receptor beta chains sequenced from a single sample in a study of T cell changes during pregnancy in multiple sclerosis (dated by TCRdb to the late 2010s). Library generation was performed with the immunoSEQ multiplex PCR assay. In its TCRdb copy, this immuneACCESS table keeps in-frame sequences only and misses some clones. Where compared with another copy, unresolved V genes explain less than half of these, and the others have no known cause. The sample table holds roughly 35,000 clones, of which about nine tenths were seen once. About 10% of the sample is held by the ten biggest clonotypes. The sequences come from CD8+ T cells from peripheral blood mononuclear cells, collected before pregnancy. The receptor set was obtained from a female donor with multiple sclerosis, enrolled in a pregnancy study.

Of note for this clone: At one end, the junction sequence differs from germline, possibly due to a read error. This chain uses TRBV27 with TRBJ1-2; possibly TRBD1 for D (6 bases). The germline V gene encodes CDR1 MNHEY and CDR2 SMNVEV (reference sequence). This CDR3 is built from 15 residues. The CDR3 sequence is CATSPVTGNDYGYTF. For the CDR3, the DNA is TGTGCCACCAGTCCCGTAACAGGGAACGACTATGGCTACACCTTC.

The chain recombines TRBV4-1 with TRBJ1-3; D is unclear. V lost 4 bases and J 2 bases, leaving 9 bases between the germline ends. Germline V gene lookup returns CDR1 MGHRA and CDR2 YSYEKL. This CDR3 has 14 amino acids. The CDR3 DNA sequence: TGCGCCAGCAGCCCTCCCTCTACTGGAAACACCATATATTTT. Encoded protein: CASSPPSTGNTIYF.

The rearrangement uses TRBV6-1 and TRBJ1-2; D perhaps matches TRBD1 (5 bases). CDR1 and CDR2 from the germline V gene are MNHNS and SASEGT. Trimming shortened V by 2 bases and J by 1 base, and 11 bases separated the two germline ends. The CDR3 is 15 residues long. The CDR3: CASSELGHYNYGYTF. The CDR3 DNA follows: TGTGCCAGCAGTGAACTAGGACATTATAACTATGGCTACACCTTC.

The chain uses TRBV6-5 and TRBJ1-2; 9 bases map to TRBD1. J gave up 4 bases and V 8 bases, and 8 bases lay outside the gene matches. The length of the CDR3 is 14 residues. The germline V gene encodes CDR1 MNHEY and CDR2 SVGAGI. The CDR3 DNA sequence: TGTGCCAGCTCCCGACAGGGGGAGCGCTATGGCTACACCTTC. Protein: CASSRQGERYGYTF.

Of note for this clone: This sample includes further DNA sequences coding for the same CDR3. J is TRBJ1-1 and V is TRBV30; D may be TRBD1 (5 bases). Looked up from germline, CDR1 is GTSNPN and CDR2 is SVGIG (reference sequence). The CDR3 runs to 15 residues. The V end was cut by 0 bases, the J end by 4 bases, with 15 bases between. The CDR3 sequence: CAWSVRGGTGTEAFF. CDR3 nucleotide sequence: TGTGCCTGGAGTGTACGCGGGGGGACGGGCACTGAAGCTTTCTTT.

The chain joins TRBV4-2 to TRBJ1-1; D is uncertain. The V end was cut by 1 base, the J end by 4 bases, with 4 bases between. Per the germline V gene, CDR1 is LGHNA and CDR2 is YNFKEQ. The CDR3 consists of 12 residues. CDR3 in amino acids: CASSQGSTEAFF. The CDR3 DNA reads TGTGCCAGCAGCCAAGGGAGCACTGAAGCTTTCTTT.

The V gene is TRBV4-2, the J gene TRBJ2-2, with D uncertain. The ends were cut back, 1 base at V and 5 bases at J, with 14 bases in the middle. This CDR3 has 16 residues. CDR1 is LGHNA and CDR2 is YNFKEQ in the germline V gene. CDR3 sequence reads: CASSQGRVISTGELFF. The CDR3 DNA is TGTGCCAGCAGCCAAGGACGGGTCATCTCAACCGGGGAGCTGTTTTTT.

CDR3 in amino acids: CASSIATTTFYNEQFF. CDR3 DNA sequence: TGTGCCAGTAGTATTGCAACTACGACTTTCTACAATGAGCAGTTCTTC. The V call is TRBV19, the J call TRBJ2-1; no firm D call. The CDR3 length is 16 residues. With 3 bases removed from V and 3 bases from J, the gap between germline ends came to 15 bases. Germline assignment: CDR1 LNHDA and CDR2 SQIVND (reference sequence).

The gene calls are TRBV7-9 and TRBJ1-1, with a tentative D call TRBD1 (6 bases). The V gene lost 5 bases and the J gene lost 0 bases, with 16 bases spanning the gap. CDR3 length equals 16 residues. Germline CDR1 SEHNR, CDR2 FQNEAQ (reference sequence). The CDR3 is CASSPPTDRLNTEAFF. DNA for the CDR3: TGTGCCAGCAGCCCCCCCACCGACAGGCTGAACACTGAAGCTTTCTTT.

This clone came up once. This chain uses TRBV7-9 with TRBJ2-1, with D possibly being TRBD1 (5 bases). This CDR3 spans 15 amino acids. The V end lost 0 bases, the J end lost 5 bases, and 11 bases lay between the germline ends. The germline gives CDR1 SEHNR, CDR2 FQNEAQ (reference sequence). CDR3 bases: TGTGCCAGCAGCTTAGCTCAGGGCAGAGACAATGAGCAGTTCTTC. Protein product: CASSLAQGRDNEQFF.

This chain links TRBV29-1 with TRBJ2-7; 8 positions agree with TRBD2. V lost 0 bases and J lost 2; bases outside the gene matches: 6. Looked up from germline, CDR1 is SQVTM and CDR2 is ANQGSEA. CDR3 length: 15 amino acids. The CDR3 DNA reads TGCAGCGTTGAAGATCTAGTAGCGGGACCCTACGAGCAGTACTTC. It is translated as CSVEDLVAGPYEQYF.

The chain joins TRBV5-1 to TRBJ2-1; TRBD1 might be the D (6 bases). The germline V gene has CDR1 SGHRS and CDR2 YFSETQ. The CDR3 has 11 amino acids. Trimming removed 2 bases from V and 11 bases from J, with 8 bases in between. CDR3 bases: TGCGCCAGCAGCTTCGGACAGAAGCAGTTCTTC. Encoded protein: CASSFGQKQFF.

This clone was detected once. CDR3 in amino acids: CASSYCGVCTQYF. CDR3 nucleotide sequence: TGTGCCAGCAGTTACTGCGGTGTTTGTACGCAGTATTTT. The genes are TRBV6-5 and TRBJ2-3; unclear D gene. CDR3 length: 13 residues. CDR1 and CDR2 from the germline V gene are MNHEY and SVGAGI. V shed 1 base and J shed 8 bases, with 10 bases lying between them.

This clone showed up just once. In nucleotides, the CDR3 is TGCGCCAGCAGCCAAGATGTCGCCTACGAGCAGTACTTC. Protein product: CASSQDVAYEQYF. This chain links TRBV4-1 with TRBJ2-7; D unclear. Germline V CDR1 and CDR2: MGHRA, YSYEKL. V was pared by 0 bases and J by 2 bases, with 5 bases between. The CDR3 is 13 residues long.

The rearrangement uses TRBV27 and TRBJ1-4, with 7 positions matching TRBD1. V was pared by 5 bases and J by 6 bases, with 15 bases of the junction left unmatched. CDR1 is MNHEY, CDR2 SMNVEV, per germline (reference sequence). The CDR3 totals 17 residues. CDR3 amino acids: CASSPFTVTGRDEKLFF. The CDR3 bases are TGTGCCAGCAGTCCGTTCACCGTGACAGGGCGGGATGAAAAACTGTTTTTT.

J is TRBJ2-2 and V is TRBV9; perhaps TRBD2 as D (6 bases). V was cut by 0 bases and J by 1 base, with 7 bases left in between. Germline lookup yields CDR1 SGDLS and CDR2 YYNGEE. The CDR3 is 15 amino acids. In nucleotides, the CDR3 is TGTGCCAGCAGCGTAGCGCGGGAGAACACCGGGGAGCTGTTTTTT. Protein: CASSVARENTGELFF.

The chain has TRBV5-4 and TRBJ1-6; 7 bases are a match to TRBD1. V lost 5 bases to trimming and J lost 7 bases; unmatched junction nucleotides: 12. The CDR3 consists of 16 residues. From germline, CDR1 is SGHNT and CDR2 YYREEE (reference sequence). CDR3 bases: TGTGCCAGCAGGGGCGGACAGGCGGCACCCAATTCACCCCTCCACTTT. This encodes CASRGGQAAPNSPLHF.

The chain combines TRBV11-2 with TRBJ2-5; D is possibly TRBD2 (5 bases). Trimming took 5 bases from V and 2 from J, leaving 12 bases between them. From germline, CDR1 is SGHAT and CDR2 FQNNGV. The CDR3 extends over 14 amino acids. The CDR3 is CASSRPGNQETQYF. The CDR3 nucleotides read TGTGCCAGCAGCCGGCCGGGGAATCAAGAGACCCAGTACTTC.

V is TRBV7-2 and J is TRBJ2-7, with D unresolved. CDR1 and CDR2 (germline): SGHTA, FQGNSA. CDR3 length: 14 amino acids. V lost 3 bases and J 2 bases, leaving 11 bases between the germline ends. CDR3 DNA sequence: TGTGCCAGCAGCTTCCTAGGCCAACCCTACGAGCAGTACTTC. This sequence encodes CASSFLGQPYEQYF.

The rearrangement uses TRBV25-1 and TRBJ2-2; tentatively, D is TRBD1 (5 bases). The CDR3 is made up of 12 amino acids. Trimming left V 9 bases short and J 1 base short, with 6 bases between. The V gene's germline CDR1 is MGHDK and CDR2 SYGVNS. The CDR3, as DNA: TGTGCCAGTCAGGGGAACACCGGGGAGCTGTTTTTT. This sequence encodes CASQGNTGELFF.

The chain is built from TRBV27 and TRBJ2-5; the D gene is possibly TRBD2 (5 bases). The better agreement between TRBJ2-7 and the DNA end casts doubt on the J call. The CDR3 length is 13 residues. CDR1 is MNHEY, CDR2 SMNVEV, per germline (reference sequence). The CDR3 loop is CASSFVGSHEQYF. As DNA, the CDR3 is TGTGCCAGCAGTTTTGTAGGGAGCCACGAGCAGTACTTC.

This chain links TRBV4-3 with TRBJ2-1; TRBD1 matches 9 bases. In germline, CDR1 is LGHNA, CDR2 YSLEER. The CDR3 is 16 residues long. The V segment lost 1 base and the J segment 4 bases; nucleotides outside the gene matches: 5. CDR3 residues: CASSQGTGGDYNEQFF. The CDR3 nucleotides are TGCGCCAGCAGCCAAGGCACAGGGGGCGATTACAATGAGCAGTTCTTC.

The CDR3 bases are TGTGCCAGCAGTGATGGTCGTTGGGGGCCGGGAAAGACCCAGTACTTC. Translating it yields CASSDGRWGPGKTQYF. The J gene is TRBJ2-5, the V gene TRBV25-1; possibly TRBD1 for D (6 bases). With 3 bases removed from V and 6 bases from J, the gap between germline ends came to 20 bases. The CDR3 length is 16 residues. CDR1 is MGHDK, CDR2 SYGVNS, per germline.

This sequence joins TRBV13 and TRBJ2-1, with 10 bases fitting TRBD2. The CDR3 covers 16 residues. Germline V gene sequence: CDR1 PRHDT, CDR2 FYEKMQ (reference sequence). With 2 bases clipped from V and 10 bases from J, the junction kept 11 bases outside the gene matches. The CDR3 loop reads CASSLLAGGPPPEQFF. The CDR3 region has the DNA TGTGCCAGCAGCTTATTAGCGGGAGGCCCACCTCCGGAGCAGTTCTTC.